The 30 T cell receptor beta chains reported below all come from one sample, sequenced in a study of shared clonotypes between healthy human individuals. The table came from immunoSEQ multiplex PCR; TCRdb's copy has only in-frame clones and leaves some out. The sample has hundreds of thousands of clones; 90% to 95% are singletons. CD45RO-negative, CCR7-positively selected cells formed the naive CD8 fraction, excluding terminally differentiated effector memory CD45RA+ cells. Sequences were obtained from naive CD8+ T cells sorted from blood. Receptors originate from a man younger than 40 in good health.

CDR3 coding DNA: TGTGCCAGTAGTATATCTTTGGGGACTAGCCTTGAGCAGTACTTC. Amino acid sequence: CASSISLGTSLEQYF. This chain links TRBV19 with TRBJ2-7; 9 positions match TRBD2. The CDR3 contains 15 residues. Germline V gene lookup returns CDR1 LNHDA and CDR2 SQIVND (reference sequence). V lost 2 bases to trimming and J lost 7 bases; unmatched junction nucleotides: 9.

The CDR3 DNA is TGTGCCAGCAGCGCCTCTAGCGGGAGGCTCTACGAGCAGTACTTC. Its translation: CASSASSGRLYEQYF. V gene TRBV9 combines with J gene TRBJ2-7; 11 nucleotides line up with TRBD2. The junction had 5 bases not matched to a gene; V was cut back by 3 bases and J by 3 bases. Germline CDR1 is SGDLS and CDR2 is YYNGEE. CDR3 length: 15 amino acids.

This sequence joins TRBV30 and TRBJ2-7, with D possibly TRBD2 on 6 matching bases. Deletions cut 1 base from V and 3 bases from J, with 13 bases between. CDR1 is GTSNPN, CDR2 SVGIG, per germline (reference sequence). The length of the CDR3 is 14 residues. The CDR3 bases are TGTGCCTGGAGTGCCGGTCTAGCGAGCTACGAGCAGTACTTC. Translation: CAWSAGLASYEQYF.

This rearrangement joins TRBV9 to TRBJ2-7; D not certain. V was trimmed by 0 bases and J by 3 bases, leaving 10 bases between them. Germline loops: CDR1 SGDLS, CDR2 YYNGEE. The CDR3 has 14 amino acids. CDR3 amino acids: CASSVEGGYYEQYF. CDR3 nucleotide sequence: TGTGCCAGCAGCGTAGAGGGCGGATACTACGAGCAGTACTTC.

The chain uses TRBV27 and TRBJ2-1; 7 nucleotides match TRBD2. The V segment lost 6 bases and the J segment 2 bases; nucleotides outside the gene matches: 10. Germline lookup yields CDR1 MNHEY and CDR2 SMNVEV (reference sequence). The CDR3 extends over 16 amino acids. CDR3 loop: CASRPGGEGPYNEQFF. Here the CDR3 DNA reads TGTGCCAGCAGACCTGGGGGGGAGGGCCCCTACAATGAGCAGTTCTTC.

This chain joins TRBV6-5 and TRBJ1-2; D is undetermined. Germline CDR1 MNHEY, CDR2 SVGAGI. Trimming removed 0 bases at V and 1 base at J, with 9 bases between. The CDR3 extends over 15 amino acids. The CDR3 here is CASSYSAGHNYGYTF. The CDR3 DNA sequence: TGTGCCAGCAGTTACTCTGCAGGTCATAACTATGGCTACACCTTC.

The chain combines TRBV15 with TRBJ2-2; TRBD1 or TRBD2 may be the D gene (6 bases each). V lost 4 bases to trimming and J lost 4 bases, with 10 bases between them. Germline-derived CDR1 and CDR2 are LNHNV and YYDKDF (reference sequence). This CDR3 is 14 amino acids long. The CDR3 region is CATSNREATGELFF. Written as DNA, the CDR3 is TGTGCCACCAGCAACAGGGAGGCCACCGGGGAGCTGTTTTTT.

The rearrangement links TRBV2 to TRBJ2-1; D gene ambiguous. Germline CDR1 reads SNHLY; CDR2 reads FYNNEI. The CDR3 is 15 residues long. Trimming stripped 4 bases from V and 5 bases from J, with 15 bases between. Here the CDR3 reads CASSASLTWNNEQFF. For the CDR3, the DNA is TGTGCCAGCAGTGCCTCTCTAACCTGGAACAATGAGCAGTTCTTC.

This CDR3 is CASSQAGTPTYNEQFF. In nucleotides, the CDR3 is TGTGCCAGCAGCCAAGCCGGGACGCCTACCTACAATGAGCAGTTCTTC. V usage is TRBV14 and J usage is TRBJ2-1; D may correspond to TRBD1 or TRBD2 (5 bases each). Looked up from germline, CDR1 is SGHDN and CDR2 is FVKESK. Trimming removed 1 base at V and 2 bases at J, with 12 bases between. This CDR3 is built from 16 residues.

The gene calls are TRBV7-6 and TRBJ1-6; no reliable D call. From germline, CDR1 is SGHVS and CDR2 FNYEAQ. With 2 bases removed from V and 3 bases from J, the gap between germline ends came to 23 bases. The CDR3 extends over 20 amino acids. The CDR3: CASSLYSPSDFTIYNSPLHF. The CDR3 DNA sequence: TGTGCCAGCAGCTTATACTCCCCGTCAGACTTTACCATCTATAATTCACCCCTCCACTTT.

This chain uses TRBV2 with TRBJ2-7, with D unresolved. The CDR3 is 10 residues long. V lost 7 bases and J lost 5, with 6 bases in between. Germline V gene sequence: CDR1 SNHLY, CDR2 FYNNEI. This CDR3 is CASKEDEQYF. CDR3 sequence (DNA): TGTGCCAGCAAAGAGGACGAGCAGTACTTC.

Written as DNA, the CDR3 is TGCGCCAGCAGCCTACTGACTAGCGGTACCTACGAGCAGTACTTC. Protein product: CASSLLTSGTYEQYF. The chain uses TRBV4-1 and TRBJ2-7; 9 bases agree with TRBD2. The CDR3 is made up of 15 amino acids. Per germline, CDR1 MGHRA and CDR2 YSYEKL. J lost 2 bases, V lost 4 bases, and 6 bases had no gene match.

A single count supports this clone. The V and J genes are TRBV5-8 and TRBJ1-4; 7 bases are shared with TRBD1. The V gene end was trimmed by 0 bases and the J gene end by 2 bases; junction bases not matched to a gene: 1. This CDR3 has 15 amino acids. Germline assignment: CDR1 SGHTS and CDR2 YDEGEE. CDR3 residues: CASSLVTGTNEKLFF. The CDR3 nucleotides are TGTGCCAGCAGCTTGGTGACAGGGACTAATGAAAAACTGTTTTTT.

The V call is TRBV7-2, the J call TRBJ1-2, with no clear D. The V end lost 1 base, the J end lost 4 bases, and 10 bases lay between the germline ends. CDR1 SGHTA and CDR2 FQGNSA come from the germline V gene. The CDR3 is made up of 14 amino acids. The CDR3, as DNA: TGTGCCAGCAGCTTAGGAGGTCTTATCTATGGCTACACCTTC. Amino acids: CASSLGGLIYGYTF.

The chain recombines TRBV29-1 with TRBJ1-2; tentative D call: TRBD1 (5 bases). The CDR3 is 12 residues long. CDR1 SQVTM and CDR2 ANQGSEA come from the germline V gene. V shed 0 bases and J shed 7 bases, with 9 bases lying between them. CDR3 DNA sequence: TGCAGCGTTGAAGATCAGGGTCCTGGCTACACCTTC. It specifies CSVEDQGPGYTF.

The rearrangement uses TRBV18 and TRBJ2-7, with 7 bases matching TRBD2. Trimming at V came to 4 bases and at J to 0 bases, leaving 3 bases not matched to a gene. This CDR3 is built from 14 residues. Germline lookup yields CDR1 KGHSH and CDR2 LQKENI. CDR3 protein: CASSQAGNSYEQYF. The CDR3 DNA reads TGTGCCAGCTCACAAGCGGGAAACTCCTACGAGCAGTACTTC.

This chain joins TRBV11-3 and TRBJ2-1; D gene uncertain. With 0 bases removed from V and 8 bases from J, the gap between germline ends came to 5 bases. Germline V lookup: CDR1 SGHNT, CDR2 YENEEA. This CDR3 contains 12 residues. The CDR3 sequence: CASSLDSDEQFF. In DNA, the CDR3 is TGTGCCAGCAGCTTAGATTCCGATGAGCAGTTCTTC.

This clone was detected only once. This sequence joins TRBV28 and TRBJ2-1; D gene uncertain. CDR3 length: 14 residues. Germline values: CDR1 MDHEN, CDR2 SYDVKM. Trimming cost V 7 bases and J 3 bases, with 13 bases left between them. CDR3 DNA: TGTGCCAGCAAAGTAAGAGGATACTACAATGAGCAGTTCTTC. It translates to CASKVRGYYNEQFF. Drawing the rest from reference TRBV28 and TRBJ2-1, the complete variable domain is DVKVTQSSRYLVKRTGEKVFLECVQDMDHENMFWYRQDPGLGLRLIYFSYDVKMKEKGDIPEGYSVSREKKERFSLILESASTNQTSMYLCASKVRGYYNEQFFGPGTRLTVL.

The chain combines TRBV15 with TRBJ1-4; the match to TRBD1 covers 8 bases. Germline loops: CDR1 LNHNV, CDR2 YYDKDF (reference sequence). Trimming took 4 bases from V and 4 from J; bases not matched to a gene: 2. The CDR3 has 14 residues. CDR3 protein: CATSITGGNEKLFF. The CDR3 DNA is TGTGCCACCAGCATTACAGGGGGTAATGAAAAACTGTTTTTT. Filled out from reference TRBV15 and TRBJ1-4, the complete variable domain reads DAMVIQNPRYQVTQFGKPVTLSCSQTLNHNVMYWYQQKSSQAPKLLFHYYDKDFNNEADTPDNFQSRRPNTSFCFLDIRSPGLGDTAMYLCATSITGGNEKLFFGSGTQLSVL.

The chain links TRBV9 to TRBJ1-5; D uncertain. CDR1 and CDR2 (germline): SGDLS, YYNGEE. V lost 7 bases, J lost 4 bases, and 15 bases lay in between. The CDR3 is 14 amino acids. For the CDR3, the DNA is TGTGCCAGCGGGCCCGACGGCGGTAATCAGCCCCAGCATTTT. It encodes CASGPDGGNQPQHF.

The V call is TRBV11-2, the J call TRBJ2-2; D gene unclear. Germline CDR1 reads SGHAT; CDR2 reads FQNNGV. The CDR3 consists of 17 residues. V was trimmed by 1 base and J by 4 bases, leaving 16 bases between them. CDR3 in amino acids: CASSLGWVGEATGELFF. CDR3 DNA sequence: TGTGCCAGCAGCTTAGGATGGGTGGGCGAGGCCACCGGGGAGCTGTTTTTT.

The J gene is TRBJ2-1, the V gene TRBV6-1; 7 bases are shared with TRBD2. The CDR3 loop spans 16 amino acids. The trim removed 0 bases at V and 4 bases at J, leaving 6 bases unmatched. The germline CDR1 and CDR2 sequences are MNHNS and SASEGT. The CDR3 region is CASSEAVGLLYNEQFF. The CDR3 nucleotides are TGTGCCAGCAGTGAAGCTGTGGGACTACTATACAATGAGCAGTTCTTC.

This chain uses TRBV4-1 with TRBJ2-7, with a tentative D call TRBD1 (6 bases). From germline, CDR1 is MGHRA and CDR2 YSYEKL. There are 14 residues in the CDR3. V was shortened by 1 base and J by 2 bases, with 9 bases between the two germline ends. The CDR3 sequence: CASSQATGPYEQYF. For the CDR3, the DNA is TGCGCCAGCAGCCAAGCTACAGGGCCCTACGAGCAGTACTTC.

V and J are TRBV11-2 and TRBJ2-3; 7 positions match TRBD1. CDR3 size: 14 residues. The V gene's germline CDR1 is SGHAT and CDR2 FQNNGV. V was pared by 6 bases and J by 5 bases, with 8 bases of the junction left unmatched. The CDR3 sequence: CASRPRQGVDTQYF. DNA for the CDR3: TGTGCCAGCAGACCTAGACAGGGTGTAGATACGCAGTATTTT. Complete variable domain (other parts from reference TRBV11-2 and TRBJ2-3): EAGVAQSPRYKIIEKRQSVAFWCNPISGHATLYWYQQILGQGPKLLIQFQNNGVVDDSQLPKDRFSAERLKGVDSTLKIQPAKLEDSAVYLCASRPRQGVDTQYFGPGTRLTVL.

The chain links TRBV11-2 to TRBJ2-3; TRBD2 matches at 7 bases. Germline V lookup: CDR1 SGHAT, CDR2 FQNNGV. This CDR3 region has 15 residues. With V trimmed by 7 bases and J by 2 bases, 9 bases remained unmatched. The CDR3 sequence is CASTLRGGFTDTQYF. Written as DNA, the CDR3 is TGTGCCAGCACCCTCCGGGGAGGGTTCACAGATACGCAGTATTTT.

This rearrangement joins TRBV7-9 to TRBJ2-7, with a weak D call TRBD2 (5 bases). Germline loops: CDR1 SEHNR, CDR2 FQNEAQ (reference sequence). There are 16 residues in the CDR3. Trimming removed 0 bases from V and 6 bases from J, with 18 bases in between. CDR3 residues: CASSLANRGKSREQYF. In DNA, the CDR3 is TGTGCCAGCAGCTTAGCGAACCGGGGAAAGTCCCGCGAGCAGTACTTC.

CDR3 DNA: TGTGCCAGCAGTCTTAAAGGGGTGGCTGAAGCTTTCTTT. It translates to CASSLKGVAEAFF. The chain is built from TRBV27 and TRBJ1-1, with TRBD1 as a possible D gene (5 bases). The CDR3 has 13 amino acids. The ends were cut back, 5 bases at V and 6 bases at J, with 13 bases in the middle. Germline-derived CDR1 and CDR2 are MNHEY and SMNVEV (reference sequence).

The J gene is TRBJ2-7, the V gene TRBV28; 7 bases align to TRBD2. V was pared by 1 base and J by 1 base, with 7 bases of the junction left unmatched. The CDR3 totals 16 residues. The germline gives CDR1 MDHEN, CDR2 SYDVKM. CDR3 nucleotide sequence: TGTGCCAGCAGTTTATTAGGCGGGAGACATTCCTACGAGCAGTACTTC. This gives the protein CASSLLGGRHSYEQYF.

The chain links TRBV27 to TRBJ1-1; perhaps TRBD1 as D (5 bases). This CDR3 spans 13 amino acids. Trimming took off 1 base at V and 6 bases at J, with 9 bases between the two ends. CDR1 and CDR2 from the germline V gene are MNHEY and SMNVEV (reference sequence). CDR3 coding DNA: TGTGCCAGCAGTTTATGGGGGTTGTCTGAAGCTTTCTTT. This sequence encodes CASSLWGLSEAFF.

This clone showed up just a few times. The chain joins TRBV7-9 to TRBJ2-1, with a tentative D call TRBD1 (6 bases). V dropped 6 bases and J dropped 10 bases, with 16 bases sitting between them. This CDR3 has 13 amino acids. Germline-derived CDR1 and CDR2 are SEHNR and FQNEAQ (reference sequence). The CDR3 DNA reads TGTGCCAGCAGTCAAACAGGGTTGCACGAGCAGTTCTTC. Protein product: CASSQTGLHEQFF.